These 23 T cell receptor beta chains originate from one sample sequenced in a study of blood T cell repertoires in COVID-19. Profiled with immunoSEQ multiplex PCR; TCRdb holds only in-frame clones, not every one. The sample lists around 250,000 clones, 70% to 90% occurring once. Specimen: peripheral blood. These receptors were taken from a man aged 18-30 years with active or convalescent COVID-19.

The genes are TRBV7-9 and TRBJ2-1; D remains ambiguous. V was cut by 5 bases and J by 5 bases, with 16 bases left in between. The CDR3 totals 15 residues. The germline V gene has CDR1 SEHNR and CDR2 FQNEAQ (reference sequence). This CDR3 reads CASSSLTTLHNEQFF. As DNA, the CDR3 is TGTGCCAGCAGCAGTCTCACTACTCTGCACAATGAGCAGTTCTTC.

The chain is built from TRBV11-1 and TRBJ2-1, with TRBD2 matching over 13 bases. The J segment lost 9 bases and the V segment lost 5 bases, leaving 7 bases of the junction unmatched. Germline lookup yields CDR1 SGHAT and CDR2 FQDESV (reference sequence). This CDR3 is 15 amino acids long. CDR3 DNA: TGTGCCAGCAGCACACTAGCGGGAGGGCCAAGTGAGCAGTTCTTC. Residues: CASSTLAGGPSEQFF.

The chain links TRBV5-1 to TRBJ1-5, with D unresolved. Trimming cost V 0 bases and J 3 bases, with 7 bases left between them. The CDR3 is 14 amino acids. The V gene's germline CDR1 is SGHRS and CDR2 YFSETQ. The CDR3 protein is CASSLGEINQPQHF. DNA for the CDR3: TGCGCCAGCAGCTTGGGGGAGATCAATCAGCCCCAGCATTTT.

The rearrangement links TRBV21-1 to TRBJ2-1; TRBD2 reflects the table's D call only, with no check against the DNA. TRBV21-1 is an annotated pseudogene. There are 17 residues in the CDR3. The CDR3: CASKTTSGRLSKREQFF. DNA for the CDR3: TGTGCCAGCAAGACTACTAGCGGGAGGCTATCCAAAAGGGAGCAGTTCTTC.

V usage is TRBV6-2 or TRBV6-3 and J usage is TRBJ1-2; D unresolved. Per germline, CDR1 MNHEY and CDR2 SVGEGT. V gave up 0 bases and J gave up 4 bases, with 9 bases separating them. CDR3 length: 14 amino acids. CDR3 DNA sequence: TGTGCCAGCAGTTACTCGAGGGCAGTCTATGGCTACACCTTC. Protein product: CASSYSRAVYGYTF.

The rearrangement links TRBV11-2 to TRBJ2-5, with 9 nucleotides matching TRBD1. The germline gives CDR1 SGHAT, CDR2 FQNNGV. The CDR3 is 14 residues long. V lost 1 base to trimming and J lost 5 bases; unmatched junction nucleotides: 2. The CDR3 region has the DNA TGTGCCAGCAGCTTAGGACAGGGGGGTGAGACCCAGTACTTC. Its translation is CASSLGQGGETQYF.

The rearrangement links TRBV7-2 to TRBJ1-2; D unresolved. Trimming stripped 4 bases from V and 4 bases from J, with 13 bases between. CDR3 length: 14 amino acids. Germline-derived CDR1 and CDR2 are SGHTA and FQGNSA. The CDR3 DNA is TGTGCCAGCAGCTCCCGGGAAGGTCCCTATGGCTACACCTTC. It specifies CASSSREGPYGYTF.

This sequence joins TRBV7-2 and TRBJ2-7; TRBD1 might be the D (6 bases). From germline, CDR1 is SGHTA and CDR2 FQGNSA. The V end was cut by 6 bases, the J end by 2 bases, with 20 bases between. The CDR3 is 16 residues long. The CDR3 here is CASSLPTGTQPYEQYF. The CDR3 DNA follows: TGTGCCAGCAGTCTCCCCACCGGGACACAACCCTACGAGCAGTACTTC.

As concerns this clone: This sample also contains other DNA sequences that code for the same CDR3. The chain joins TRBV12-3 or TRBV12-4 to TRBJ2-3; D uncertain. Trimming stripped 5 bases from V and 2 bases from J, with 5 bases between. CDR3 size: 12 residues. The CDR3 reads CASSLSTDTQYF. The CDR3 DNA follows: TGTGCCAGCAGTCTCTCCACAGATACGCAGTATTTT.

This chain links TRBV28 with TRBJ1-4; TRBD1 matches 7 bases. The length of the CDR3 is 17 residues. Germline V gene lookup returns CDR1 MDHEN and CDR2 SYDVKM. Germline trimming cut 5 bases from V and 0 bases from J; bases unmatched to any gene: 9. The CDR3 sequence: CASSPRDSFPTNEKLFF. CDR3 nucleotides: TGTGCCAGCAGTCCCCGGGACAGTTTTCCAACTAATGAAAAACTGTTTTTT.

On this clone itself: Other DNA sequences of this sample code for an identical CDR3. This chain joins TRBV27 and TRBJ1-5; unclear D gene. This CDR3 has 13 amino acids. V was pared by 3 bases and J by 5 bases, with 8 bases between. Germline V gene sequence: CDR1 MNHEY, CDR2 SMNVEV (reference sequence). In nucleotides, the CDR3 is TGTGCCAGCAGTTTCGGTGAGGATCAGCCCCAGCATTTT. Translated, it gives CASSFGEDQPQHF.

This rearrangement joins TRBV14 to TRBJ2-7; D not certain. This CDR3 region has 15 residues. The ends were cut back, 0 bases at V and 2 bases at J, with 11 bases in the middle. CDR1 is SGHDN and CDR2 is FVKESK in the germline V gene. The CDR3 coding sequence is TGTGCCAGCAGCCAAGAGTTAGGCACAGCCTACGAGCAGTACTTC. Amino acids: CASSQELGTAYEQYF.

The chain employs TRBV5-1 and TRBJ1-4, with 9 bases lining up with TRBD1. The CDR3 is made up of 14 amino acids. CDR1 and CDR2 (germline): SGHRS, YFSETQ. J gave up 8 bases and V 4 bases, and 6 bases lay outside the gene matches. CDR3 nucleotides: TGCGCCAGCAGCACCGGGACAGGGCTCGAAAAACTGTTTTTT. Translating it yields CASSTGTGLEKLFF.

The chain couples TRBV7-2 to TRBJ1-1; no clear D. CDR3 length equals 15 residues. Trimming shortened V by 4 bases and J by 0 bases, and 12 bases separated the two germline ends. Germline values: CDR1 SGHTA, CDR2 FQGNSA. The CDR3 loop reads CASSWNGGLNTEAFF. The DNA for the CDR3 is TGTGCCAGCAGCTGGAACGGAGGATTGAACACTGAAGCTTTCTTT.

This chain uses TRBV5-4 with TRBJ2-7; TRBD1 might be the D (7 bases). V was clipped by 3 bases and J by 2 bases, with 12 bases between them. Germline V CDR1 and CDR2: SGHNT, YYREEE (reference sequence). The CDR3 extends over 14 amino acids. The CDR3 DNA reads TGTGCCAGCAGCTCGGCGGGACAGACCTACGAGCAGTACTTC. Protein: CASSSAGQTYEQYF.

V is TRBV12-3 or TRBV12-4 and J is TRBJ2-5, with D perhaps TRBD2 (5 bases). V gave up 1 base and J gave up 3 bases, with 6 bases separating them. The CDR3 has 13 residues. The CDR3 coding sequence is TGTGCCAGCAGTTTAGAGGGAGAAGAGACCCAGTACTTC. It is translated as CASSLEGEETQYF.

This rearrangement joins TRBV3-1 (or the pseudogene TRBV3-2) to TRBJ2-3; TRBD2 agrees at 8 bases. The germline V gene has CDR1 LGHDT and CDR2 YNNKEL (reference sequence). Losses at the gene ends were 2 bases for V and 2 bases for J; bases not matched to a gene: 9. The CDR3 extends over 17 amino acids. In DNA form, the CDR3 reads TGTGCCAGCAGCCAATCACGGGTAGCGGGGCCCACAGATACGCAGTATTTT. Its translation: CASSQSRVAGPTDTQYF.

This clone is a singleton in its sample. The rearrangement uses TRBV19 and TRBJ1-4, with 9 bases matching TRBD1. The CDR3 extends over 12 amino acids. J lost 10 bases, V lost 7 bases, and 4 bases had no gene match. Germline CDR1 is LNHDA and CDR2 is SQIVND (reference sequence). This CDR3 is CASITGGGKLFF. In nucleotides, the CDR3 is TGTGCCAGTATTACAGGGGGCGGAAAACTGTTTTTT.

The chain combines TRBV5-1 with TRBJ2-1; D remains ambiguous. The CDR3 consists of 13 residues. Trimming removed 2 bases from V and 7 bases from J, with 10 bases in between. Per germline, CDR1 SGHRS and CDR2 YFSETQ. CDR3 protein: CASSLTRDNEQFF. The CDR3 region has the DNA TGCGCCAGCAGCTTAACACGTGATAATGAGCAGTTCTTC. Looking up the rest from reference TRBV5-1 and TRBJ2-1 gives the full variable domain: KAGVTQTPRYLIKTRGQQVTLSCSPISGHRSVSWYQQTPGQGLQFLFEYFSETQRNKGNFPGRFSGRQFSNSRSEMNVSTLELGDSALYLCASSLTRDNEQFFGPGTRLTVL.

The CDR3 bases are TGTGCCAGCCGCCAGGGGACAGGGGACACCGGGGAGCTGTTTTTT. Protein: CASRQGTGDTGELFF. V usage is TRBV2 and J usage is TRBJ2-2, with TRBD1 matching over 10 bases. Germline V CDR1 and CDR2: SNHLY, FYNNEI. The length of the CDR3 is 15 residues. The J segment lost 3 bases and the V segment lost 8 bases, leaving 6 bases of the junction unmatched. The variable domain in full, completed from reference TRBV2 and TRBJ2-2, reads EPEVTQTPSHQVTQMGQEVILRCVPISNHLYFYWYRQILGQKVEFLVSFYNNEISEKSEIFDDQFSVERPDGSNFTLKIRSTKLEDSAMYFCASRQGTGDTGELFFGEGSRLTVL.

The genes are TRBV5-1 and TRBJ2-5; D gene unclear. Trimming shortened V by 2 bases and J by 5 bases, and 10 bases separated the two germline ends. Germline assignment: CDR1 SGHRS and CDR2 YFSETQ. This CDR3 comprises 13 residues. CDR3 protein: CASSFGQAETQYF. The CDR3 nucleotides are TGCGCCAGCAGCTTCGGCCAGGCGGAGACCCAGTACTTC.

The chain joins TRBV6-5 to TRBJ2-5; 8 bases fit TRBD1. The CDR3 has 14 amino acids. V lost 6 bases and J lost 2; bases outside the gene matches: 5. Per germline, CDR1 MNHEY and CDR2 SVGAGI. The CDR3 bases are TGTGCCAGCAGGGACAGGGTGAGACAAGAGACCCAGTACTTC. Its protein product is CASRDRVRQETQYF.

The chain employs TRBV2 and TRBJ2-7; D gene ambiguous. V dropped 0 bases and J dropped 6 bases, with 12 bases sitting between them. This CDR3 contains 14 residues. The germline CDR1 and CDR2 sequences are SNHLY and FYNNEI. The CDR3 protein is CASSEASPSGEQYF. Written as DNA, the CDR3 is TGTGCCAGCAGTGAAGCCTCCCCGTCCGGCGAGCAGTACTTC.